One sample yielded the 27 T cell receptor beta chains listed below, sequenced in a study of T cell responses to AZD1222 COVID-19 vaccine. Data came from immunoSEQ multiplex PCR; TCRdb stores just in-frame clones and leaves some out. The sample includes roughly 91,000 clones, roughly nine tenths of them seen just once. This sample comprised peripheral blood, obtained on day 0 of AZD1222 vaccination. The receptor set was obtained from an adult in good health.

V usage is TRBV7-6 and J usage is TRBJ2-2; 9 bases line up with TRBD2. The V gene's germline CDR1 is SGHVS and CDR2 FNYEAQ. CDR3 size: 13 residues. DNA of the CDR3: TGTTGGGATAGCGGGGGGAACACCGGGGAGCTGTTTTTT. Translating gives CWDSGGNTGELFF. The full variable domain, with the rest looked up from reference TRBV7-6 and TRBJ2-2, is GAGVSQSPRYKVTKRGQDVALRCDPISGHVSLYWYRQALGQGPEFLTYFNYEAQQDKSGLPNDRFSAERPEGSISTLTIQRTEQRDSAMYRCWDSGGNTGELFFGEGSRLTVL.

The V call is TRBV11-2, the J call TRBJ1-1, with unresolved D. CDR1 and CDR2 from the germline V gene are SGHAT and FQNNGV. The CDR3 extends over 15 amino acids. V lost 5 bases and J 4 bases, leaving 17 bases between the germline ends. CDR3 in amino acids: CASSLGVLLSTEAFF. CDR3 sequence (DNA): TGTGCCAGCAGCCTGGGAGTCTTGTTAAGCACTGAAGCTTTCTTT.

This clone was recorded once. V and J are TRBV19 and TRBJ1-2, with D uncertain. The CDR3 runs to 14 residues. V lost 3 bases and J lost 5, with 13 bases in between. Germline V gene lookup returns CDR1 LNHDA and CDR2 SQIVND (reference sequence). The DNA of the CDR3 is TGTGCCAGTAGTATCCCCCTCGACACTTATGGCTACACCTTC. Residues: CASSIPLDTYGYTF. Drawing the rest from reference TRBV19 and TRBJ1-2, the complete variable domain is DGGITQSPKYLFRKEGQNVTLSCEQNLNHDAMYWYRQDPGQGLRLIYYSQIVNDFQKGDIAEGYSVSREKKESFPLTVTSAQKNPTAFYLCASSIPLDTYGYTFGSGTRLTVV.

This clone turned up a few times. The gene calls are TRBV7-2 and TRBJ2-3; D not resolved. This CDR3 contains 16 residues. V dropped 6 bases and J dropped 2 bases, with 18 bases sitting between them. Germline CDR1 is SGHTA and CDR2 is FQGNSA. The DNA for the CDR3 is TGTGCCAGCAGACCGTCACCGACTCTCCTCACAGATACGCAGTATTTT. It translates to CASRPSPTLLTDTQYF.

The rearrangement uses TRBV6-5 and TRBJ2-1; 9 bases line up with TRBD1. Unmatched junction bases numbered 5, after V lost 6 bases and J lost 8 bases. Germline-derived CDR1 and CDR2 are MNHEY and SVGAGI. There are 13 residues in the CDR3. CDR3 amino acids: CASRLGTGYEQFF. The DNA of the CDR3 is TGTGCCAGCAGGCTTGGGACAGGGTATGAGCAGTTCTTC.

The V and J genes are TRBV7-6 and TRBJ2-7; D is unclear. The V end was cut by 4 bases, the J end by 6 bases, with 19 bases between. CDR1 is SGHVS, CDR2 FNYEAQ, per germline. This CDR3 region has 15 residues. CDR3 DNA sequence: TGTGCCAGCAGCTCAGAGCTCGGCCCCACCGGCGAGCAGTACTTC. Protein: CASSSELGPTGEQYF.

Regarding this clone: Other DNA sequences from this sample encode an identical CDR3 as well. The rearrangement uses TRBV9 and TRBJ1-2; D not resolved. The CDR3 totals 14 residues. V shed 0 bases and J shed 3 bases, with 9 bases lying between them. Germline values: CDR1 SGDLS, CDR2 YYNGEE. CDR3 residues: CASSVGGGDYGYTF. The CDR3 bases are TGTGCCAGCAGCGTAGGTGGAGGAGACTATGGCTACACCTTC.

V is TRBV9 and J is TRBJ1-3, with D unclear. The ends were cut back, 9 bases at V and 2 bases at J, with 9 bases in the middle. The CDR3 consists of 12 residues. CDR1 and CDR2 from the germline V gene are SGDLS and YYNGEE. CDR3 sequence (DNA): TGTGCCACCTGGGGTGCTGGAAACACCATATATTTT. Translating gives CATWGAGNTIYF.

The chain is built from TRBV6-2 or TRBV6-3 and TRBJ2-7, with 9 bases that match TRBD1. V gave up 6 bases and J gave up 13 bases; unmatched junction bases: 7. The CDR3 length is 11 residues. Germline CDR1 MNHEY, CDR2 SVGEGT. The CDR3 nucleotides read TGTGCCAGCAGCGCGGGACAGGGATCCTACGTC. It encodes CASSAGQGSYV.

This clone was counted a single time. CDR3 protein: CAISESGQGRAPLHF. In DNA, the CDR3 is TGTGCCATCAGTGAGTCAGGACAGGGTAGAGCACCCCTCCACTTT. The chain joins TRBV10-3 to TRBJ1-6, with TRBD1 matching over 8 bases. Trimming took 0 bases from V and 11 from J; bases not matched to a gene: 6. Germline V gene sequence: CDR1 ENHRY, CDR2 SYGVKD. This CDR3 has 15 residues.

This chain connects TRBV29-1 to TRBJ2-7; 13 bases line up with TRBD2. The CDR3 totals 16 residues. J was trimmed by 0 bases and V by 4 bases; bases with no gene match: 6. Germline CDR1 and CDR2: SQVTM and ANQGSEA. The CDR3 nucleotides are TGCAGCGTTGCTAGGGGACTAGCGGGAACCTCCTACGAGCAGTACTTC. Its translation is CSVARGLAGTSYEQYF.

The V call is TRBV9, the J call TRBJ1-1; tentatively, D is TRBD1 (5 bases). From germline, CDR1 is SGDLS and CDR2 YYNGEE. CDR3 length: 17 residues. The ends were cut back, 4 bases at V and 4 bases at J, with 23 bases in the middle. The CDR3 DNA follows: TGTGCCAGCAGCCTAAGTCCCGGGACCTTGGAGGGCACTGAAGCTTTCTTT. It encodes CASSLSPGTLEGTEAFF.

The chain combines TRBV11-2 with TRBJ1-2; no clear D. V lost 5 bases and J 7 bases, leaving 8 bases between the germline ends. The germline gives CDR1 SGHAT, CDR2 FQNNGV. The CDR3 sequence is 11 residues long. The CDR3 reads CASSRGGGYTF. The CDR3 coding sequence is TGTGCCAGCAGCCGAGGAGGTGGCTACACCTTC.

The CDR3 nucleotides are TGCAGTGCTAGTGGGGTGCCCATGAACACTGAAGCTTTCTTT. Amino acid sequence: CSASGVPMNTEAFF. This chain joins TRBV20-1 and TRBJ1-1; no clear D. CDR1 and CDR2 (germline): DFQATT, SNEGSKA (reference sequence). The V gene lost 3 bases and the J gene lost 0 bases, with 11 bases spanning the gap. The CDR3 loop spans 14 amino acids.

The chain joins TRBV11-2 to TRBJ2-5, with TRBD2 matching over 8 bases. The length of the CDR3 is 15 residues. From germline, CDR1 is SGHAT and CDR2 FQNNGV. The ends lost 6 bases at V and 3 bases at J; junction bases unmatched: 9. The CDR3 sequence is CASRPVSGVKETQYF. For the CDR3, the DNA is TGTGCCAGCAGACCGGTTAGCGGGGTTAAAGAGACCCAGTACTTC.

This chain's CDR3 is CASSRQGTYGYTF. The CDR3, as DNA: TGTGCCAGCAGTCGACAGGGGACCTATGGCTACACCTTC. The chain links TRBV6-5 to TRBJ1-2; 8 bases agree with TRBD1. Germline V lookup: CDR1 MNHEY, CDR2 SVGAGI. CDR3 length: 13 amino acids. Trimming at V came to 5 bases and at J to 4 bases, leaving 3 bases not matched to a gene.

This chain connects TRBV19 to TRBJ1-1; D remains ambiguous. Per germline, CDR1 LNHDA and CDR2 SQIVND (reference sequence). Trimming shortened V by 4 bases and J by 1 base, and 13 bases separated the two germline ends. This CDR3 contains 15 residues. In nucleotides, the CDR3 is TGTGCCAGTAGTAGGACGGATCTTCAGAACACTGAAGCTTTCTTT. Translating gives CASSRTDLQNTEAFF.

CDR3 protein: CASSKWDRETEAFF. The CDR3 nucleotides are TGTGCCAGCAGCAAATGGGACAGGGAAACAGAAGCTTTCTTT. The V and J genes are TRBV21-1 and TRBJ1-1; TRBD1, as called in the table, went unchecked against the DNA. TRBV21-1 is described as a pseudogene. This CDR3 is built from 14 residues.

This clone has only one observation. The chain combines TRBV24-1 with TRBJ1-1; 7 bases match TRBD1. J lost 6 bases, V lost 2 bases, and 8 bases had no gene match. The V gene's germline CDR1 is KGHDR and CDR2 SFDVKD. The CDR3 spans 15 residues. The CDR3 spells CATSDSTGDGAEAFF. CDR3 nucleotide sequence: TGTGCCACCAGTGATTCCACAGGGGACGGCGCTGAAGCTTTCTTT.

This chain connects TRBV2 to TRBJ1-6, with D possibly being TRBD1 (5 bases). V gave up 3 bases and J gave up 8 bases, with 14 bases separating them. This CDR3 spans 15 amino acids. Per germline, CDR1 SNHLY and CDR2 FYNNEI. CDR3: CASSDRLGGYSPLHF. The DNA of the CDR3 is TGTGCCAGCAGTGATAGGTTGGGGGGATATTCACCCCTCCACTTT.

The chain joins TRBV28 to TRBJ2-5; 14 bases align to TRBD2. This CDR3 has 14 amino acids. The germline gives CDR1 MDHEN, CDR2 SYDVKM. Trimming took 8 bases from V and 3 from J; bases not matched to a gene: 2. The CDR3 region is CASGLAGGEETQYF. CDR3 nucleotides: TGTGCCAGCGGACTAGCGGGAGGTGAAGAGACCCAGTACTTC.

The CDR3 DNA follows: TGTGCCAGCAGCTCCGTGGGGGGCACTGAAGCTTTCTTT. Its protein product is CASSSVGGTEAFF. The chain is built from TRBV5-4 and TRBJ1-1, with D maybe TRBD1 (5 bases). The CDR3 consists of 13 residues. The germline V gene encodes CDR1 SGHNT and CDR2 YYREEE (reference sequence). V lost 3 bases to trimming and J lost 4 bases, with 10 bases between them.

This chain uses TRBV6-5 with TRBJ2-2; D is perhaps TRBD1 or TRBD2 (5 bases each). Trimming pared 4 bases from V and 0 bases from J, leaving 12 bases between. Germline CDR1 is MNHEY and CDR2 is SVGAGI. This CDR3 has 16 residues. CDR3 sequence: CASSSDRGPNTGELFF. For the CDR3, the DNA is TGTGCCAGCAGTTCTGACAGAGGGCCGAACACCGGGGAGCTGTTTTTT.

The rearrangement uses TRBV6-5 and TRBJ2-7; TRBD1 matches 9 bases. J was trimmed by 1 base and V by 10 bases; bases with no gene match: 2. CDR1 and CDR2 from the germline V gene are MNHEY and SVGAGI. The CDR3 is 12 residues long. Here the CDR3 DNA reads TGTGCCACGACAGGGGGGTCCTACGAGCAGTACTTC. Amino acid sequence: CATTGGSYEQYF.

The sample holds one count of this clone. The rearrangement links TRBV29-1 to TRBJ1-2; a weak D match, TRBD1 (5 bases). CDR1 is SQVTM and CDR2 is ANQGSEA in the germline V gene. The CDR3 has 13 amino acids. Trimming removed 2 bases from V and 8 bases from J, with 15 bases in between. In nucleotides, the CDR3 is TGCAGCGTTGAATTCCTCCAGGGCGGCGGCTACACCTTC. Translated: CSVEFLQGGGYTF.

V and J are TRBV2 and TRBJ2-4; D unclear. V lost 3 bases to trimming and J lost 2 bases, with 2 bases between them. The CDR3 is 12 amino acids. Germline V gives CDR1 SNHLY, CDR2 FYNNEI. Written as DNA, the CDR3 is TGTGCCAGCAGTGATACCAAAAACATTCAGTACTTC. Translating it yields CASSDTKNIQYF.

The CDR3 coding sequence is TGTGCCAGCAGCTTAGAACTCGGACAGGGGAACACTGAAGCTTTCTTT. Residues: CASSLELGQGNTEAFF. J is TRBJ1-1 and V is TRBV11-3; 8 nucleotides line up with TRBD1. CDR3 length: 16 residues. CDR1 SGHNT and CDR2 YENEEA come from the germline V gene. The junction had 4 bases not matched to a gene; V was cut back by 0 bases and J by 1 base.